These 32 T cell receptor beta chains came from one sample sequenced in a study of cytomegalovirus exposure and HLA in healthy donors. The PCR employed 60 Vbeta primers together with 13 Jbeta primers. Sequenced by immunoSEQ multiplex PCR; TCRdb stores in-frame clones only, minus some. This sample has roughly 190,000 clones; roughly a tenth occur once, and the top ten carry less than 1.5%. Sequences were obtained from PBMCs. The source is a woman aged 25 to 39 in good health and CMV-seropositive.

This clone was observed a handful of times. The chain is built from TRBV5-5 and TRBJ2-7; 10 bases are shared with TRBD1. The trim removed 4 bases at V and 1 base at J, leaving 8 bases unmatched. This CDR3 has 16 residues. Germline CDR1 reads SGHKS; CDR2 reads YYEKEE (reference sequence). CDR3 loop: CASSPTGTGVSYEQYF. Here the CDR3 DNA reads TGTGCCAGCAGCCCAACCGGGACAGGGGTATCCTACGAGCAGTACTTC.

V and J are TRBV6-1 and TRBJ1-5; no definite D call. V shed 7 bases and J shed 0 bases, with 13 bases lying between them. Per germline, CDR1 MNHNS and CDR2 SASEGT. CDR3 length: 15 amino acids. CDR3 region: CASTSGFRSNQPQHF. For the CDR3, the DNA is TGTGCCAGCACCTCCGGGTTTCGTAGCAATCAGCCCCAGCATTTT.

The chain combines TRBV19 with TRBJ2-7; possibly TRBD2 for D (7 bases). The V end lost 4 bases, the J end lost 4 bases, and 14 bases lay between the germline ends. The CDR3 covers 14 residues. The germline V gene encodes CDR1 LNHDA and CDR2 SQIVND (reference sequence). The CDR3 coding sequence is TGTGCCAGTAGTACCGTTGGGGGGGCATACGAGCAGTACTTC. Translation: CASSTVGGAYEQYF.

A few counts support this clone. The chain joins TRBV19 to TRBJ2-7, with 8 bases lining up with TRBD2. With V trimmed by 10 bases and J by 6 bases, 5 bases remained unmatched. Germline V CDR1 and CDR2: LNHDA, SQIVND (reference sequence). The CDR3 is 11 amino acids. As DNA, the CDR3 is TGTGCCACTTCGGGGGGGGCCGAGCAGTACTTC. It translates to CATSGGAEQYF.

The chain uses TRBV10-3 and TRBJ2-1; 13 bases line up with TRBD2. The CDR3 is 13 residues long. V lost 9 bases and J lost 8; bases outside the gene matches: 4. CDR1 and CDR2 from the germline V gene are ENHRY and SYGVKD. The CDR3 DNA reads TGTGCCATAGGGACTAGCGGGACGGATGAGCAGTTCTTC. It encodes CAIGTSGTDEQFF.

This clone was picked up a small number of times. The chain recombines TRBV4-1 with TRBJ2-7; TRBD2 matches 13 bases. The CDR3 covers 15 residues. V shed 3 bases, J shed 4 bases, and the junction held 3 bases outside the gene matches. Looked up from germline, CDR1 is MGHRA and CDR2 is YSYEKL. This chain's CDR3 is CASSQGLAGWYEQYF. In nucleotides, the CDR3 is TGCGCCAGCAGCCAGGGACTAGCGGGGTGGTACGAGCAGTACTTC.

CDR3 region: CASSQPRGTGNEKLFF. For the CDR3, the DNA is TGTGCCAGCAGCCAACCAAGGGGGACAGGGAATGAAAAACTGTTTTTT. The chain combines TRBV4-2 with TRBJ1-4; 9 positions match TRBD1. Germline CDR1 is LGHNA and CDR2 is YNFKEQ. The CDR3 consists of 16 residues. The ends lost 2 bases at V and 5 bases at J; junction bases unmatched: 6.

The genes are TRBV2 and TRBJ1-1; possibly TRBD1 for D (5 bases). Germline CDR1 SNHLY, CDR2 FYNNEI. Trimming took 5 bases from V and 1 from J, leaving 26 bases between them. There are 19 residues in the CDR3. The CDR3 bases are TGTGCCAGCAGTCCCCGGAGGGGAGGGGCGGGGGGAGCGAACACTGAAGCTTTCTTT. This sequence encodes CASSPRRGGAGGANTEAFF.

This sequence joins TRBV5-1 and TRBJ2-6; tentatively, D is TRBD1 (6 bases). Germline values: CDR1 SGHRS, CDR2 YFSETQ. V gave up 0 bases and J gave up 0 bases, with 13 bases separating them. This CDR3 comprises 18 residues. For the CDR3, the DNA is TGCGCCAGCAGCTTGGATCCCGGGACATACTCTGGGGCCAACGTCCTGACTTTC. This gives the protein CASSLDPGTYSGANVLTF.

The V call is TRBV29-1, the J call TRBJ1-3, with D possibly matching TRBD1 (5 bases). V was shortened by 6 bases and J by 6 bases, with 15 bases between the two germline ends. Germline V gene lookup returns CDR1 SQVTM and CDR2 ANQGSEA. CDR3 length: 13 amino acids. CDR3 loop: CSVGTALENTIYF. CDR3 nucleotides: TGCAGCGTGGGGACTGCCCTGGAAAACACCATATATTTT.

V usage is TRBV6-5 and J usage is TRBJ2-3, with a weak D call TRBD2 (6 bases). CDR3 size: 15 residues. With 3 bases removed from V and 4 bases from J, the gap between germline ends came to 14 bases. Germline assignment: CDR1 MNHEY and CDR2 SVGAGI. DNA of the CDR3: TGTGCCAGCAGTTATATCGGGAGTCGCCCAGATACGCAGTATTTT. Protein sequence: CASSYIGSRPDTQYF.

V and J are TRBV10-3 and TRBJ2-1; TRBD2 agrees at 8 bases. After removal of 4 bases from V and 8 bases from J, the junction contained 7 bases not matched to a gene. There are 14 residues in the CDR3. Germline V gene data show CDR1 as ENHRY and CDR2 as SYGVKD. The CDR3 region has the DNA TGTGCCATCAGTGTAAGCGGGAGTAAGGATGAGCAGTTCTTC. It encodes CAISVSGSKDEQFF.

This rearrangement joins TRBV14 to TRBJ2-1; 8 bases fit TRBD2. The V gene's germline CDR1 is SGHDN and CDR2 FVKESK. Trimming took 8 bases from V and 5 from J; bases not matched to a gene: 14. CDR3 size: 16 residues. CDR3 residues: CASAGRGVLLDNEQFF. CDR3 coding DNA: TGTGCCAGCGCCGGGAGGGGGGTGTTATTAGACAATGAGCAGTTCTTC. The full variable domain, its missing parts supplied by reference TRBV14 and TRBJ2-1, is EAGVTQFPSHSVIEKGQTVTLRCDPISGHDNLYWYRRVMGKEIKFLLHFVKESKQDESGMPNNRFLAERTGGTYSTLKVQPAELEDSGVYFCASAGRGVLLDNEQFFGPGTRLTVL.

This clone has more than one count but fewer than ten. Other DNA sequences in this sample translate to the same CDR3. The CDR3 bases are TGTGCCAGCTCACCCCAGGGGGAAGAGACCCAGTACTTC. As protein: CASSPQGEETQYF. The V gene is TRBV18, the J gene TRBJ2-5; 7 bases are shared with TRBD1. Germline assignment: CDR1 KGHSH and CDR2 LQKENI. This CDR3 contains 13 residues. Trimming cost V 3 bases and J 3 bases; bases outside gene matches: 1.

This clone came up a few times. The V gene is TRBV5-4, the J gene TRBJ2-4, with TRBD2 matching over 12 bases. This CDR3 has 17 residues. V shed 5 bases, J shed 6 bases, and the junction held 12 bases outside the gene matches. The germline gives CDR1 SGHNT, CDR2 YYREEE (reference sequence). The CDR3 here is CASRRTSGTSGINIQYF. The CDR3 coding sequence is TGTGCCAGCAGGAGGACTAGCGGGACGTCGGGTATAAACATTCAGTACTTC.

This clone was found a few times. The chain recombines TRBV5-1 with TRBJ2-7; TRBD1 aligns across 8 bases. V shed 3 bases, J shed 3 bases, and the junction held 2 bases outside the gene matches. CDR1 and CDR2 from the germline V gene are SGHRS and YFSETQ. This CDR3 is 13 amino acids long. The CDR3 loop is CASSSDRGYEQYF. Written as DNA, the CDR3 is TGCGCCAGCAGCTCAGACAGGGGCTACGAGCAGTACTTC. The whole variable domain, filled in from reference TRBV5-1 and TRBJ2-7, reads KAGVTQTPRYLIKTRGQQVTLSCSPISGHRSVSWYQQTPGQGLQFLFEYFSETQRNKGNFPGRFSGRQFSNSRSEMNVSTLELGDSALYLCASSSDRGYEQYFGPGTRLTVT.

This chain connects TRBV7-6 to TRBJ2-3, with TRBD2 matching 9 bases. The CDR3 covers 16 residues. The germline V gene encodes CDR1 SGHVS and CDR2 FNYEAQ. J lost 0 bases, V lost 4 bases, and 5 bases had no gene match. The CDR3 sequence: CASSSSSGISTDTQYF. CDR3 coding DNA: TGTGCCAGCAGCTCGTCTAGCGGGATTAGCACAGATACGCAGTATTTT.

V gene TRBV9 combines with J gene TRBJ1-2; D gene uncertain. V lost 1 base and J 0 bases, leaving 13 bases between the germline ends. The CDR3 is made up of 16 amino acids. CDR1 and CDR2 from the germline V gene are SGDLS and YYNGEE. The CDR3 sequence: CASSVQLQAPNYGYTF. The CDR3 coding sequence is TGTGCCAGCAGCGTACAGTTGCAGGCCCCTAACTATGGCTACACCTTC.

This chain links TRBV5-1 with TRBJ1-2, with TRBD1 identical over 10 bases. V was clipped by 4 bases and J by 4 bases; unmatched bases: 4. Looked up from germline, CDR1 is SGHRS and CDR2 is YFSETQ. The CDR3 has 14 residues. Here the CDR3 DNA reads TGCGCCAGCAGCCCGGACAGGGGGGTCTATGGCTACACCTTC. It specifies CASSPDRGVYGYTF.

The chain combines TRBV21-1 with TRBJ2-3; no check of the table's D call, TRBD2, against the DNA was made. TRBV21-1 is termed a pseudogene. There are 21 residues in the CDR3. This CDR3 reads CASSKPPRSVPDVRGTDTQYF. CDR3 nucleotide sequence: TGTGCCAGCAGCAAACCCCCTCGTAGCGTACCGGATGTGAGGGGCACAGATACGCAGTATTTT.

This clone came up a few times. In DNA, the CDR3 is TGTGCCAGCAGCTTGGAAGGGACTAGCGTGTACAATGAGCAGTTCTTC. Protein: CASSLEGTSVYNEQFF. J is TRBJ2-1 and V is TRBV5-6, with 10 bases identical to TRBD2. Germline V gene data show CDR1 as SGHDT and CDR2 as YYEEEE. V trimming: 0 bases; J trimming: 4 bases; junction bases outside the gene matches: 4. The CDR3 loop spans 16 amino acids.

This clone was detected only a few times. CDR3 loop: CASSPGRLAGGREQFF. In nucleotides, the CDR3 is TGCGCCAGCAGCCCAGGGAGACTAGCGGGAGGCCGTGAGCAGTTCTTC. The rearrangement links TRBV5-1 to TRBJ2-1; TRBD2 matches 13 bases. CDR1 and CDR2 from the germline V gene are SGHRS and YFSETQ. J was trimmed by 9 bases and V by 4 bases; bases with no gene match: 10. This CDR3 spans 16 amino acids.

V usage is TRBV7-2 and J usage is TRBJ2-1; 8 nucleotides line up with TRBD2. The ends lost 2 bases at V and 0 bases at J; junction bases unmatched: 6. CDR3 length: 17 residues. CDR1 is SGHTA and CDR2 is FQGNSA in the germline V gene. The CDR3 region has the DNA TGTGCCAGCAGCTTAAGGTCGAGCGGGAGCTCCTACAATGAGCAGTTCTTC. Amino acid sequence: CASSLRSSGSSYNEQFF. Full variable domain (remainder filled in from reference TRBV7-2 and TRBJ2-1): GAGVSQSPSNKVTEKGKDVELRCDPISGHTALYWYRQSLGQGLEFLIYFQGNSAPDKSGLPSDRFSAERTGGSVSTLTIQRTQQEDSAVYLCASSLRSSGSSYNEQFFGPGTRLTVL.

The genes are TRBV18 and TRBJ2-3; D not certain. The CDR3 loop spans 13 amino acids. Germline values: CDR1 KGHSH, CDR2 LQKENI. V shed 3 bases and J shed 0 bases, with 4 bases lying between them. CDR3 protein: CASSPTSTDTQYF. For the CDR3, the DNA is TGTGCCAGCTCACCGACTAGCACAGATACGCAGTATTTT.

The chain joins TRBV2 to TRBJ2-7, with a tentative D call TRBD2 (5 bases). CDR3 length: 13 residues. Germline assignment: CDR1 SNHLY and CDR2 FYNNEI. V was shortened by 4 bases and J by 4 bases, with 11 bases between the two germline ends. The DNA of the CDR3 is TGTGCCAGCAGTGTTCGGACTCATTACGAGCAGTACTTC. Residues: CASSVRTHYEQYF.

V is TRBV27 and J is TRBJ1-4; TRBD1 matches at 11 bases. CDR3 size: 19 residues. V shed 5 bases and J 0 bases; nucleotides not matched to a gene: 11. From germline, CDR1 is MNHEY and CDR2 SMNVEV (reference sequence). Here the CDR3 reads CASSVTGQGAQATNEKLFF. The CDR3 DNA is TGTGCCAGCAGTGTGACTGGACAGGGGGCCCAGGCAACTAATGAAAAACTGTTTTTT.

The chain couples TRBV5-1 to TRBJ2-5; no clear D. There are 15 residues in the CDR3. Germline V gene sequence: CDR1 SGHRS, CDR2 YFSETQ. The V end was cut by 1 base, the J end by 5 bases, with 15 bases between. CDR3 sequence: CASSLSRPEVETQYF. The CDR3 DNA follows: TGCGCCAGCAGCTTGAGTCGGCCAGAGGTGGAGACCCAGTACTTC.

This clone came up a few times. The J gene is TRBJ2-7, the V gene TRBV11-2, with 7 bases that match TRBD2. The CDR3 sequence is 14 residues long. Trimming at V came to 2 bases and at J to 4 bases, leaving 5 bases not matched to a gene. Germline CDR1 SGHAT, CDR2 FQNNGV. The CDR3 loop is CASSLSSGGYEQYF. The CDR3 DNA reads TGTGCCAGCAGCTTATCTAGCGGTGGTTACGAGCAGTACTTC.

This clone was recorded a few times. This chain connects TRBV4-1 to TRBJ2-7; D not certain. The CDR3 runs to 14 residues. The V end was cut by 0 bases, the J end by 4 bases, with 10 bases between. The germline gives CDR1 MGHRA, CDR2 YSYEKL. DNA for the CDR3: TGCGCCAGCAGCCAAGAAATTCGCCGGTACGAGCAGTACTTC. As protein: CASSQEIRRYEQYF.

This clone has more than one count but fewer than ten. The chain uses TRBV5-1 and TRBJ2-7; 9 bases agree with TRBD1. Germline V CDR1 and CDR2: SGHRS, YFSETQ. The CDR3 consists of 17 residues. V gave up 4 bases and J gave up 3 bases; unmatched junction bases: 14. The CDR3 protein is CASSNYRQGGNVYEQYF. CDR3 nucleotides: TGCGCCAGCAGCAACTACCGACAGGGGGGGAATGTCTACGAGCAGTACTTC.

The chain uses TRBV6-5 and TRBJ2-7; D possibly corresponds to TRBD1 (6 bases). The CDR3 length is 15 residues. The V end was cut by 2 bases, the J end by 2 bases, with 13 bases between. Germline V lookup: CDR1 MNHEY, CDR2 SVGAGI. The CDR3 DNA reads as TGTGCCAGCAGTTACGTACGGGACACAGCCTACGAGCAGTACTTC. It translates to CASSYVRDTAYEQYF.

The chain couples TRBV7-9 to TRBJ2-1; 10 nucleotides align to TRBD1. Germline trimming cut 6 bases from V and 4 bases from J; bases unmatched to any gene: 6. The CDR3 is 15 residues long. Germline V lookup: CDR1 SEHNR, CDR2 FQNEAQ (reference sequence). This CDR3 is CASRPRDRGYNEQFF. In DNA, the CDR3 is TGTGCCAGCAGGCCCCGGGACAGGGGTTACAATGAGCAGTTCTTC.